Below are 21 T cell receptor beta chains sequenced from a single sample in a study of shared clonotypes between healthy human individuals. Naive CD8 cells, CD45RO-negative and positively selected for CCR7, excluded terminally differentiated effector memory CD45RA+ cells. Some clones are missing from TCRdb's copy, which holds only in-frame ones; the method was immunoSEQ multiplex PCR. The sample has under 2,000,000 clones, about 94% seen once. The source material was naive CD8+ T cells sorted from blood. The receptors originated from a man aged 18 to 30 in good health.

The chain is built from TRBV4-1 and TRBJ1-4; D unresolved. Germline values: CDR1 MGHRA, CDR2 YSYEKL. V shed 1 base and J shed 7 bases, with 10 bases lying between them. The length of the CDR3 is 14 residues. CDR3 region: CASSQARLPEKLFF. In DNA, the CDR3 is TGCGCCAGCAGCCAAGCGAGGTTACCTGAAAAACTGTTTTTT.

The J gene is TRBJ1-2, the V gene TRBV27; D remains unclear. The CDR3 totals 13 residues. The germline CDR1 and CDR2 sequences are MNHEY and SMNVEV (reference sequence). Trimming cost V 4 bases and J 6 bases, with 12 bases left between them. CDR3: CASSSIWDHGYTF. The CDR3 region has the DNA TGTGCCAGCAGTTCTATATGGGATCATGGCTACACCTTC.

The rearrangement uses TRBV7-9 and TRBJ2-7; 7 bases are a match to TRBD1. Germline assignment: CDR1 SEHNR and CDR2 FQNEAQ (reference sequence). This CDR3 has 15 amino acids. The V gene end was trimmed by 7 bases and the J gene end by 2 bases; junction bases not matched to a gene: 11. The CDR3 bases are TGTGCCAGCACGCCTTCCACGGACAGGCCCTACGAGCAGTACTTC. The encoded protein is CASTPSTDRPYEQYF.

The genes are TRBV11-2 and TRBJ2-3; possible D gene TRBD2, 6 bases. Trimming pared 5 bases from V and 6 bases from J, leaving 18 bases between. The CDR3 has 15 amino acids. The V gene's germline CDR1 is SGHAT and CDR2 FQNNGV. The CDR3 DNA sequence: TGTGCCAGCAGCGGTTCTAGCGAAGATGGGGATACGCAGTATTTT. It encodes CASSGSSEDGDTQYF.

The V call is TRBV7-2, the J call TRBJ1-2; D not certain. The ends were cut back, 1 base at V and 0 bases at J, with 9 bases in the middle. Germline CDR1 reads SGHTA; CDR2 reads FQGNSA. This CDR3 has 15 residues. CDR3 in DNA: TGTGCCAGCAGCTTAGGAGGGTTTCCTAACTATGGCTACACCTTC. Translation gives CASSLGGFPNYGYTF.

CDR3 amino acids: CASSAGQGAREQYF. For the CDR3, the DNA is TGTGCCAGCAGCGCGGGACAGGGGGCGCGAGAGCAGTACTTC. V and J are TRBV5-5 and TRBJ2-7; 12 nucleotides line up with TRBD1. V trimming: 4 bases; J trimming: 7 bases; junction bases outside the gene matches: 6. The CDR3 is 14 amino acids. Germline V lookup: CDR1 SGHKS, CDR2 YYEKEE (reference sequence). Supplemented by reference TRBV5-5 and TRBJ2-7, the full variable domain reads DAGVTQSPTHLIKTRGQQVTLRCSPISGHKSVSWYQQVLGQGPQFIFQYYEKEERGRGNFPDRFSARQFPNYSSELNVNALLLGDSALYLCASSAGQGAREQYFGPGTRLTVT.

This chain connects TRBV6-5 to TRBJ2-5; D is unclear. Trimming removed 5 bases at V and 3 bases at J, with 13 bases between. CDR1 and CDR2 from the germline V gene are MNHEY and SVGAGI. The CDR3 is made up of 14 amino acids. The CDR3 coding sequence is TGTGCCAGCAGTAAGACATGGACGGAAGAGACCCAGTACTTC. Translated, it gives CASSKTWTEETQYF.

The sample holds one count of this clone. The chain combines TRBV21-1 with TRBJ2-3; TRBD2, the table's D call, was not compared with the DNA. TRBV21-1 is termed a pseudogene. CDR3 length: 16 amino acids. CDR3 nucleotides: TGTGCCAGCAGCGGAACGGGAGGGCCCTACAGGGATACGCAGTATTTT. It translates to CASSGTGGPYRDTQYF.

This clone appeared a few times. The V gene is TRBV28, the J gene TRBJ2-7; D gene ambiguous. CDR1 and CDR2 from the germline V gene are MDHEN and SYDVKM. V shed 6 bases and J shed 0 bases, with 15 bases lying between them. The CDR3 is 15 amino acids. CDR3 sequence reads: CASRLQPLSSYEQYF. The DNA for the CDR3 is TGTGCCAGCAGACTACAGCCACTTAGCTCCTACGAGCAGTACTTC.

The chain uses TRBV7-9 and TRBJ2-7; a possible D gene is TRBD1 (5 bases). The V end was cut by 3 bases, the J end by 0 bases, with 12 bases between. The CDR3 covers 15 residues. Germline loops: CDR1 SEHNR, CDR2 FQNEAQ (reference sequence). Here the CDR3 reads CASSLGPGPSYEQYF. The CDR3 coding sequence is TGTGCCAGCAGCTTGGGGCCCGGGCCCTCCTACGAGCAGTACTTC. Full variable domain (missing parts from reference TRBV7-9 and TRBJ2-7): DTGVSQNPRHKITKRGQNVTFRCDPISEHNRLYWYRQTLGQGPEFLTYFQNEAQLEKSRLLSDRFSAERPKGSFSTLEIQRTEQGDSAMYLCASSLGPGPSYEQYFGPGTRLTVT.

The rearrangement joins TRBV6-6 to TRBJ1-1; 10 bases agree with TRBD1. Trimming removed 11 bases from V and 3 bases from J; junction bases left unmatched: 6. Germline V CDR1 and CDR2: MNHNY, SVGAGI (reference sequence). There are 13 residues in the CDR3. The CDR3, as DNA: TGTGCCGGGATCGGGACAGGGGACACTGAAGCTTTCTTT. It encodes CAGIGTGDTEAFF.

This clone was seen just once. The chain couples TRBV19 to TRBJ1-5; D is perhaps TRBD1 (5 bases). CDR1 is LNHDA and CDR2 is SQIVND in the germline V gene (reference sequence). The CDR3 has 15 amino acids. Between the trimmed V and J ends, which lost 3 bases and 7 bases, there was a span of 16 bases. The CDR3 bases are TGTGCCAGTAGTATTATAGGGGATCTGCGACAGCCCCAGCATTTT. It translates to CASSIIGDLRQPQHF. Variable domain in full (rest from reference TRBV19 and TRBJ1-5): DGGITQSPKYLFRKEGQNVTLSCEQNLNHDAMYWYRQDPGQGLRLIYYSQIVNDFQKGDIAEGYSVSREKKESFPLTVTSAQKNPTAFYLCASSIIGDLRQPQHFGDGTRLSIL.

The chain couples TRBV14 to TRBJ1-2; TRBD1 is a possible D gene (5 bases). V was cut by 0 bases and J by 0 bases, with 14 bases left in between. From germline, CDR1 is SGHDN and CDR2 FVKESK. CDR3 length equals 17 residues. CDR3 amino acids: CASSQETVGEANYGYTF. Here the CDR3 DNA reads TGTGCCAGCAGCCAAGAAACAGTAGGGGAAGCTAACTATGGCTACACCTTC.

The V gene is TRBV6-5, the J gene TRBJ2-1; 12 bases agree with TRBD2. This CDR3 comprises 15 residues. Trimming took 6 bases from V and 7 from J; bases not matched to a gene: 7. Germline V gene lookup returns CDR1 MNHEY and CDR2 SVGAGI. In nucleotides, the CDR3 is TGTGCCAGCAGCCTCGGGACTAGCGGGCTAAATGAGCAGTTCTTC. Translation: CASSLGTSGLNEQFF.

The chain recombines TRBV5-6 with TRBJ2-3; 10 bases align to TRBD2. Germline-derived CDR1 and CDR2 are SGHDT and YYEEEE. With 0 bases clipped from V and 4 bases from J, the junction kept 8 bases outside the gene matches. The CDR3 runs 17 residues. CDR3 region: CASSLDVLAGVADTQYF. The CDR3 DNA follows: TGTGCCAGCAGCTTGGATGTGCTAGCGGGAGTAGCAGATACGCAGTATTTT.

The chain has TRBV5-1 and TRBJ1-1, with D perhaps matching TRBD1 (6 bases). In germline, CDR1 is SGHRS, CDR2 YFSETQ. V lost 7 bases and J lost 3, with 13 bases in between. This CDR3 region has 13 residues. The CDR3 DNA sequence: TGCGCCAGCGCAATACAGGGATACACTGAAGCTTTCTTT. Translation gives CASAIQGYTEAFF.

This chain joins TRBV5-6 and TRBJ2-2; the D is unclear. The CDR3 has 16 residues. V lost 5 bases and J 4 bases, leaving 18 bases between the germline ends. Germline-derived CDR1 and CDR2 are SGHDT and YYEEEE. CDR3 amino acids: CASSSGPLWGTGELFF. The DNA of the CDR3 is TGTGCCAGCAGTTCAGGACCACTCTGGGGCACCGGGGAGCTGTTTTTT.

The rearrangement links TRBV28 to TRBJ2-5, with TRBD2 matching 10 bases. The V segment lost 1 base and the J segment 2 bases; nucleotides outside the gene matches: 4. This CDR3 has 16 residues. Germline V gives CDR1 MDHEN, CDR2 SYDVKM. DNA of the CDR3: TGTGCCAGCAGTTTATTACTAGCGGGGACTCAAGAGACCCAGTACTTC. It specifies CASSLLLAGTQETQYF.

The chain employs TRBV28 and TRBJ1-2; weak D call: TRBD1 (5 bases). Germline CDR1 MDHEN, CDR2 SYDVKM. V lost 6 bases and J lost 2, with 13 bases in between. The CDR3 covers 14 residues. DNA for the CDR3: TGTGCCAGCAGAGGAGGAGAGGGGAACTATGGCTACACCTTC. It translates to CASRGGEGNYGYTF.

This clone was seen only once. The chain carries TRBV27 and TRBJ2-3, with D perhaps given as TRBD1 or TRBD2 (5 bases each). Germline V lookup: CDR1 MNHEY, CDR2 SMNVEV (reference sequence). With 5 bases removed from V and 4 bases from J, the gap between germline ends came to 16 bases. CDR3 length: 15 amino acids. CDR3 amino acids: CASSLPPGRADTQYF. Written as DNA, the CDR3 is TGTGCCAGCAGTCTCCCACCAGGGCGGGCAGATACGCAGTATTTT.

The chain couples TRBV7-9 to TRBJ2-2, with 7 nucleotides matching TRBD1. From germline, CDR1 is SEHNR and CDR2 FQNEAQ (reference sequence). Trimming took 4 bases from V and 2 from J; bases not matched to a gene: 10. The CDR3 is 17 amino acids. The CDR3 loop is CASSSPTGTVNTGELFF. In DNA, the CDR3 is TGTGCCAGCAGCTCCCCCACCGGGACAGTTAACACCGGGGAGCTGTTTTTT.